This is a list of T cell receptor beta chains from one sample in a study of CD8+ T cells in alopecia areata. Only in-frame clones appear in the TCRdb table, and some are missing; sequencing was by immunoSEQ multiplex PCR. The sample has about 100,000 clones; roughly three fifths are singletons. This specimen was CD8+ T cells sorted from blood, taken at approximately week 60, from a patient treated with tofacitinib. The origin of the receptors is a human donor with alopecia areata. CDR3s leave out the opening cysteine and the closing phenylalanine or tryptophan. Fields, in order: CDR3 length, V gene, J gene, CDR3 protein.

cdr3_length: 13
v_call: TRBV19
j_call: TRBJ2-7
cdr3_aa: ASSAGTGFSYEQY

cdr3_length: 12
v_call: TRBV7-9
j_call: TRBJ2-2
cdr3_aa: ASSLAAPTGELF

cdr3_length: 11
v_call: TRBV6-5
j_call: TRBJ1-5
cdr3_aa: ASSYRENQPQH

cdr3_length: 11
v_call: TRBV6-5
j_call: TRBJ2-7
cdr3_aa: ASSPTNPDEQY

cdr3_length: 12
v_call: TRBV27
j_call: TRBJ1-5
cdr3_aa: ASSPRGDNQPQH

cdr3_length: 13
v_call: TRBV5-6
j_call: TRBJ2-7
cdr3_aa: ASSMGLAGSYEQY

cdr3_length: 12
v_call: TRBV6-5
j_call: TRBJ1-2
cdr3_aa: ASRPPGQGYGYT

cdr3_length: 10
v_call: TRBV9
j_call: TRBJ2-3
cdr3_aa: ASSVTTDTQY

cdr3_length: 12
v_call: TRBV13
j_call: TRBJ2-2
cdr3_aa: ASTSGAPTGELF

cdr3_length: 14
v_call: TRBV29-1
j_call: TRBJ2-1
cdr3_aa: SVEGLAGGLYNEQF

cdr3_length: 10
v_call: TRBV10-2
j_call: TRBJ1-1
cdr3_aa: ASSVQNTEAF

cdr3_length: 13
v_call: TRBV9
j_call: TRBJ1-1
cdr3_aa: ASSATRTGAGRAF

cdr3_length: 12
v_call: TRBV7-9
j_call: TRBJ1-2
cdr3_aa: ASSSGQGRYGYT

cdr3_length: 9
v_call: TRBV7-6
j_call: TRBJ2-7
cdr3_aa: ASSTTGIQY

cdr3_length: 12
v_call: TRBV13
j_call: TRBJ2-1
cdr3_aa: ASSPMYSYNEQF

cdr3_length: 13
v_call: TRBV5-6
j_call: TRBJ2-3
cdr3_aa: ASSLVMRRADTQY

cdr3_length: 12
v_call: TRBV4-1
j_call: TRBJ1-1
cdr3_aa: ASSRLLENTEAF

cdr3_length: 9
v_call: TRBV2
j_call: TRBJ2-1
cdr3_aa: ASIRQNEQF

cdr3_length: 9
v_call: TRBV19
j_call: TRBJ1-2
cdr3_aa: ASSQTWDYT

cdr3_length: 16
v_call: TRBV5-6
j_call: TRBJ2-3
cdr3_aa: ASSLPPSVSGITDTQY

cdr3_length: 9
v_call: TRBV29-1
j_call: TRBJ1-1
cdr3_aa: SAGRGTEAF

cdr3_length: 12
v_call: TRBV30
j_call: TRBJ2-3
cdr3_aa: AWSATGNTDTQY

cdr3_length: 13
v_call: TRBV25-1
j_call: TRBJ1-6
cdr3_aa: ASSPPGQGNSPLH

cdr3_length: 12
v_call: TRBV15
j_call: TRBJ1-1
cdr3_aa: ATNSGAGNTEAF

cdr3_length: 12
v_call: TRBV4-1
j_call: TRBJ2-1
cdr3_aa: ASSQEVRGNEQF

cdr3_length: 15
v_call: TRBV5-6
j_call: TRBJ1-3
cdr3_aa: ASSLGTAFLAGNTIY

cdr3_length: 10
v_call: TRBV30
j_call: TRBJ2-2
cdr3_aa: AWSVAGGELF

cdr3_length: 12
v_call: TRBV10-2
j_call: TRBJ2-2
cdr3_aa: ASAPGTNTGELF

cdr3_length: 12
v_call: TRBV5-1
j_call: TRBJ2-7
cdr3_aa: ASSFHGRPDEQY

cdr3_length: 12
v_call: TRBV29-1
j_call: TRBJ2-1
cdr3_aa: SVAGLAEYNEQF

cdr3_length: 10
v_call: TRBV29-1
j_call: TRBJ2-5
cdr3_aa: SVPTGMETQY

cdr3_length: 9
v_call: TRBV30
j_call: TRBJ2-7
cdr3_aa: AWSVDYEQY

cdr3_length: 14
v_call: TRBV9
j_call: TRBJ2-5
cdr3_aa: ASSLPPGQPQETQY

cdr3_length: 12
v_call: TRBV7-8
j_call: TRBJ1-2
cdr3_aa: ASSLSQGAFGYT

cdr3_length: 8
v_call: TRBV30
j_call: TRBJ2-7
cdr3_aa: AWSGSEQY

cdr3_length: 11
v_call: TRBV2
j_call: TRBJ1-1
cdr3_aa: AIPGTLRTEAF

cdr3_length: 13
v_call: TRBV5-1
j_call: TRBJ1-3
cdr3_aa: ASSLASKPGNTIY